This TCR beta chain was identified in a study of tumor-infiltrating lymphocytes in primary liver carcinoma. The V gene's germline CDR1 is SGHRS and CDR2 YFSETQ. CDR3 length equals 12 residues. With regard to this clonotype: The junction departs from the called germline gene at one end, perhaps through a read error.

Between roughly 20 and 32 mg of unsorted bulk tissue served as the source from which RNA and DNA were co-extracted. Starting from 500 ng of total RNA, TCR beta cDNA was produced with a primer in the constant region. ARM-PCR was slightly modified, and three nested multiplex PCR rounds with it gave rise to the TCR beta libraries. Investigators reported that the first two PCR rounds, at 10 cycles each, used TRBV1-TRBV30 forward primers with a C-beta reverse primer. TCRdb redid the calling of the multiplex PCR reads with MiXCR, one entry per CDR3 protein. The table includes some 120,000 distinct CDR3 sequences, 50% to 70% detected once.

This chain joins TRBV5-1 and TRBJ2-7; D tentatively fits TRBD1 or TRBD2 (5 bases each). This TCR was recovered from a woman aged 55-75 years with primary liver carcinoma and hepatitis B virus infection. Material for sequencing was liver tumor tissue from sampling region 1. Stated subset: tumor region T1, superior pole. In DNA form, the CDR3 reads TGCGCCAGCAGCCTCGGGATAGGGGAGCGGTACTTC. Its protein product is CASSLGIGERYF.